Below, 16 T cell receptor beta chains from the same sample are listed, as sequenced in a study of fetal regulatory T cell absence and autoimmunity. Method: immunoSEQ multiplex PCR; TCRdb's copy keeps in-frame clones and lacks some. The data contain some 87,000 clones, about two thirds of them singletons. Sequencing was performed on pancreas tissue. These receptor sequences come from a male donor with IPEX syndrome.

V gene TRBV4-1 combines with J gene TRBJ1-6, with TRBD1 as a possible D gene (6 bases). V was clipped by 3 bases and J by 0 bases, with 9 bases between them. Germline loops: CDR1 MGHRA, CDR2 YSYEKL. CDR3 length equals 16 residues. The chain's CDR3 is CASSQGGGSYNSPLHF. In DNA form, the CDR3 reads TGCGCCAGCAGCCAGGGAGGGGGCTCCTATAATTCACCCCTCCACTTT.

V gene TRBV5-6 combines with J gene TRBJ2-7, with 10 bases fitting TRBD1. With 3 bases clipped from V and 6 bases from J, the junction kept 3 bases outside the gene matches. The germline CDR1 and CDR2 sequences are SGHDT and YYEEEE. There are 13 residues in the CDR3. The CDR3: CASSWGQGPEQYF. CDR3 DNA sequence: TGTGCCAGCAGCTGGGGACAGGGGCCCGAGCAGTACTTC.

The chain carries TRBV7-9 and TRBJ1-2, with 7 bases lining up with TRBD1. This CDR3 has 12 residues. J lost 7 bases, V lost 8 bases, and 7 bases had no gene match. Looked up from germline, CDR1 is SEHNR and CDR2 is FQNEAQ (reference sequence). The CDR3: CASPGGAGGYTF. The CDR3 bases are TGTGCCAGCCCAGGGGGGGCAGGTGGCTACACCTTC.

This chain joins TRBV10-1 and TRBJ2-1; D perhaps matches TRBD2 (5 bases). Trimming shortened V by 0 bases and J by 8 bases, and 17 bases separated the two germline ends. From germline, CDR1 is WNHNN and CDR2 SYGVQD (reference sequence). The CDR3 contains 16 residues. The CDR3 sequence is CASSESPGHTGDEQFF. In DNA form, the CDR3 reads TGCGCCAGCAGTGAGTCACCGGGCCACACCGGGGATGAGCAGTTCTTC.

This chain joins TRBV5-1 and TRBJ2-2; perhaps TRBD1 as D (5 bases). Germline V gene data show CDR1 as SGHRS and CDR2 as YFSETQ. V lost 2 bases and J 7 bases, leaving 15 bases between the germline ends. This CDR3 has 15 amino acids. This CDR3 reads CASSLIRARDGELFF. DNA of the CDR3: TGCGCCAGCAGCTTAATCAGGGCAAGGGACGGGGAGCTGTTTTTT.

This clone was recorded a few times. The rearrangement links TRBV29-1 to TRBJ1-2, with TRBD1 as a possible D gene (6 bases). V was trimmed by 6 bases and J by 4 bases, leaving 9 bases between them. The V gene's germline CDR1 is SQVTM and CDR2 ANQGSEA. The CDR3 has 11 residues. The CDR3 loop is CSVHRVYGYTF. Here the CDR3 DNA reads TGCAGCGTCCACAGGGTCTATGGCTACACCTTC.

The rearrangement uses TRBV9 and TRBJ2-3, with TRBD1 as a possible D gene (5 bases). Trimming cost V 0 bases and J 2 bases, with 10 bases left between them. The CDR3 totals 15 residues. Looked up from germline, CDR1 is SGDLS and CDR2 is YYNGEE. CDR3 nucleotide sequence: TGTGCCAGCAGCGTAGTAGGCAGGGTCACAGATACGCAGTATTTT. Translated, it gives CASSVVGRVTDTQYF.

This clone was seen a few times. V and J are TRBV19 and TRBJ2-5, with D unclear. Germline lookup yields CDR1 LNHDA and CDR2 SQIVND (reference sequence). There are 14 residues in the CDR3. V was pared by 3 bases and J by 2 bases, with 10 bases between. The CDR3 is CASSISGSQETQYF. CDR3 sequence (DNA): TGTGCCAGTAGTATTAGTGGATCGCAAGAGACCCAGTACTTC.

The chain links TRBV2 to TRBJ2-7; TRBD2 matches at 9 bases. The CDR3 consists of 15 residues. The germline gives CDR1 SNHLY, CDR2 FYNNEI. J gave up 2 bases and V 1 base, and 3 bases lay outside the gene matches. CDR3 amino acids: CASSEGRLAAYEQYF. DNA of the CDR3: TGTGCCAGCAGTGAAGGGAGACTAGCGGCCTACGAGCAGTACTTC.

The chain recombines TRBV9 with TRBJ2-1; D gene uncertain. Trimming took off 3 bases at V and 6 bases at J, with 7 bases between the two ends. This CDR3 is built from 12 residues. Per the germline V gene, CDR1 is SGDLS and CDR2 is YYNGEE. This CDR3 is CASSATGNEQFF. In nucleotides, the CDR3 is TGTGCCAGCAGCGCAACCGGCAATGAGCAGTTCTTC.

This clone was recorded once. The chain has TRBV7-6 and TRBJ2-2; D may be TRBD2 (5 bases). Germline V gene lookup returns CDR1 SGHVS and CDR2 FNYEAQ. This CDR3 is 14 amino acids long. V lost 3 bases and J 4 bases, leaving 9 bases between the germline ends. This CDR3 is CASSFRGITGELFF. CDR3 DNA sequence: TGTGCCAGCAGCTTCCGGGGAATCACCGGGGAGCTGTTTTTT.

The chain is built from TRBV6-5 and TRBJ2-3; a weak D match, TRBD2 (5 bases). Germline V gene sequence: CDR1 MNHEY, CDR2 SVGAGI. With 3 bases removed from V and 9 bases from J, the gap between germline ends came to 10 bases. The CDR3 loop spans 12 amino acids. CDR3 nucleotide sequence: TGTGCCAGCAGTTATGGCGGGCCAACGCAGTATTTT. Translating it yields CASSYGGPTQYF.

This clone occurred once. The rearrangement joins TRBV5-6 to TRBJ2-6; TRBD1 matches at 7 bases. This CDR3 comprises 15 residues. The V gene end was trimmed by 3 bases and the J gene end by 1 base; junction bases not matched to a gene: 1. Germline V gene sequence: CDR1 SGHDT, CDR2 YYEEEE. Here the CDR3 DNA reads TGTGCCAGCAGCTCACAGGGGTCTGGGGCCAACGTCCTGACTTTC. Amino acids: CASSSQGSGANVLTF.

This clone was picked up a small number of times. This chain joins TRBV7-9 and TRBJ2-5, with 14 bases fitting TRBD2. The V and J ends lost 2 bases and 1 base, in that order; junction bases with no gene match: 6. Germline V gene sequence: CDR1 SEHNR, CDR2 FQNEAQ (reference sequence). CDR3 length: 18 residues. CDR3 residues: CASSLRLAGGPRQETQYF. DNA of the CDR3: TGTGCCAGCAGCTTACGACTAGCGGGAGGGCCCCGCCAAGAGACCCAGTACTTC.

In nucleotides, the CDR3 is TGTGCCAGCTCGACAACAACTAATGAAAAACTGTTTTTT. This encodes CASSTTTNEKLFF. This chain links TRBV18 with TRBJ1-4; D remains unclear. Germline lookup yields CDR1 KGHSH and CDR2 LQKENI. This CDR3 is 13 amino acids long. Trimming left V 6 bases short and J 0 bases short, with 5 bases between.

The rearrangement uses TRBV9 and TRBJ1-4; D is perhaps TRBD1 (6 bases). CDR3 length equals 13 residues. V shed 7 bases and J shed 0 bases, with 7 bases lying between them. The germline CDR1 and CDR2 sequences are SGDLS and YYNGEE. DNA for the CDR3: TGTGCCAGCTGGGACACAACTAATGAAAAACTGTTTTTT. Protein product: CASWDTTNEKLFF.